The source of this T cell receptor (beta chain) is a study of Ad26.COV2.S vaccination and SARS-CoV-2 variants. Study as a whole: In the study, Ad26.COV2.S was injected intramuscularly once, or twice 56 days apart.

Study conclusions and caveats: With respect to non-spike TCR breadth, vaccine and placebo recipients were similar. Responses of T cells in total may have been underestimated by the TCR breadth and depth analyses.

The germline CDR1 and CDR2 sequences are SNHLY and FYNNEI. This CDR3 contains 15 residues. Trimming stripped 6 bases from V and 0 bases from J, with 14 bases between. Of note for this clone: Its specificity is unknown.

Clones were sequenced by immunoSEQ multiplex PCR, and TCRdb holds only the in-frame ones, with some missing. Of approximately 420,000 clones listed, 75% to 90% are singletons. Regarding treatment: roughly 18 received Ad26.COV2.S at low or high dose, single or two shots; about 5 received placebo; per-sample allocation not given. Sampling was done on day 63 after the first vaccine or placebo injection. Expressing Wuhan-strain SARS-CoV-2 spike, an Ad26 vector served as the vaccine. The receptor comes from a person aged 18 to 59 who received the Ad26.COV2.S COVID-19 vaccine or a placebo. The material sequenced was peripheral blood, taken in a trial of Ad26.COV2.S vaccine versus placebo. This chain connects TRBV2 to TRBJ1-1, with D possibly TRBD1 on 5 matching bases. CDR3 residues: CASSLQGPMNTEAFF. The CDR3 nucleotides read TGTGCCAGCAGCCTCCAGGGCCCCATGAACACTGAAGCTTTCTTT.